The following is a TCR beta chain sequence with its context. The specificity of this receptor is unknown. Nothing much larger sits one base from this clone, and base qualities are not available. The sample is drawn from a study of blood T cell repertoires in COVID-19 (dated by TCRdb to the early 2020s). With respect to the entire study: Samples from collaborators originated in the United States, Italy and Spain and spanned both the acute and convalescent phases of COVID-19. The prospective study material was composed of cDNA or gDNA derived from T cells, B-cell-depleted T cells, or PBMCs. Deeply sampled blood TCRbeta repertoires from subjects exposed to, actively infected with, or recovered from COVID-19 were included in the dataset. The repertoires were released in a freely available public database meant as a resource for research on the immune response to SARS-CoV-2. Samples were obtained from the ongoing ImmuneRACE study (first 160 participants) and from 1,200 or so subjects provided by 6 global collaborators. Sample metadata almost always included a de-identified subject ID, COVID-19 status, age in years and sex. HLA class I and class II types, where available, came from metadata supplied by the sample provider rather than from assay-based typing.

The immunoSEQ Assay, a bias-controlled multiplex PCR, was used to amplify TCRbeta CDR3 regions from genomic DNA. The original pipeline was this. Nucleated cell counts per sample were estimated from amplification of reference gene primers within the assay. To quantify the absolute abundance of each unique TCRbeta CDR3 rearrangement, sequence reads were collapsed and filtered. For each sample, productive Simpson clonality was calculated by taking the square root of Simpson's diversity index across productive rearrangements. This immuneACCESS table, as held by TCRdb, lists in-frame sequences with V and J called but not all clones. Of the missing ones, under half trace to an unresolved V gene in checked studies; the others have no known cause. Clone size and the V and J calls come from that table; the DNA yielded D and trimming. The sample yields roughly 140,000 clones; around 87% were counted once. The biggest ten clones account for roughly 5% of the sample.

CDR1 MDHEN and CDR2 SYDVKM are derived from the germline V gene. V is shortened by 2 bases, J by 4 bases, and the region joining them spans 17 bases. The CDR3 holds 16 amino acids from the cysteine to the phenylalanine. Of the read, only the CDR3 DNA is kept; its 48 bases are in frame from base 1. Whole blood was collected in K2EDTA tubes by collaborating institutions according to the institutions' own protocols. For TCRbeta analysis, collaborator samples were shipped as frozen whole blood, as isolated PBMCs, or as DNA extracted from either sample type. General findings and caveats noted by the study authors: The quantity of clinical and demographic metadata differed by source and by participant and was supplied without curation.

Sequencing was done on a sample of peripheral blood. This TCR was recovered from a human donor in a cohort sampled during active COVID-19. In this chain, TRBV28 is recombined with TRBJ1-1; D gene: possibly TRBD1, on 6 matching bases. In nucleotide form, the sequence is TGTGCCAGCAGTTTACATGAGGGGAGGGGGGTCACTGAAGCTTTCTTT. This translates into CASSLHEGRGVTEAFF.